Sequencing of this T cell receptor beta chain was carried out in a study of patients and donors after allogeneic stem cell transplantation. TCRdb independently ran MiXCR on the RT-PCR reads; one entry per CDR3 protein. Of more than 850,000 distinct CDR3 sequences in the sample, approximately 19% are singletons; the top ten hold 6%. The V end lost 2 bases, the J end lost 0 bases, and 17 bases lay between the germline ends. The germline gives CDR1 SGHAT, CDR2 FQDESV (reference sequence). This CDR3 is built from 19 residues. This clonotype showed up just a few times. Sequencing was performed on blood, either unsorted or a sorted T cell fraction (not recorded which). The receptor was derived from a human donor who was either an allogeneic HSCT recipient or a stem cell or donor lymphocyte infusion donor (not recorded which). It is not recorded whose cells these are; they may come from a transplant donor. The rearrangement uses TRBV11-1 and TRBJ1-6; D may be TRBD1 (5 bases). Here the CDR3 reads CASSLTRDGESSYNSPLHF. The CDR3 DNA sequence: TGTGCCAGCAGCTTAACCCGGGACGGGGAGAGCTCCTATAATTCACCCCTCCACTTT.